A single sample is the source of the 25 T cell receptor beta chains below, sequenced in a study of OX40 agonist ivuxolimab in advanced cancers. Repertoires were generated with immunoSEQ multiplex PCR, while TCRdb's copy carries only in-frame clones and drops some. The sample holds some 97,000 clones; roughly 90% are singletons and the top ten take 0.54%. The material was CD4+ or CD8+ T cells sorted from blood, obtained in a trial of the OX40 agonist ivuxolimab. The receptors shown here come from an adult with an advanced solid tumor such as melanoma, head and neck, liver or kidney cancer.

The sample holds one count of this clone. The rearrangement joins TRBV29-1 to TRBJ2-1; 8 bases are a match to TRBD2. There are 10 residues in the CDR3. Per the germline V gene, CDR1 is SQVTM and CDR2 is ANQGSEA. With 6 bases clipped from V and 10 bases from J, the junction kept 2 bases outside the gene matches. CDR3 bases: TGCAGCGTGGGGACTAGGGAGCAGTTCTTC. It translates to CSVGTREQFF.

The chain uses TRBV15 and TRBJ1-1; no definite D call. The CDR3 covers 17 residues. Germline CDR1 reads LNHNV; CDR2 reads YYDKDF (reference sequence). V lost 0 bases to trimming and J lost 0 bases, with 14 bases between them. The DNA for the CDR3 is TGTGCCACCAGCAGAGAAAGGGCAGCTGGGTTGAACACTGAAGCTTTCTTT. As protein: CATSRERAAGLNTEAFF.

The chain employs TRBV10-2 and TRBJ2-3; 11 nucleotides line up with TRBD2. The CDR3 has 15 residues. J was trimmed by 5 bases and V by 7 bases; bases with no gene match: 8. The germline gives CDR1 WSHSY, CDR2 SAAADI. This CDR3 is CASNKLAGVEDTQYF. The CDR3 DNA reads as TGCGCCAGCAATAAACTAGCGGGAGTGGAAGATACGCAGTATTTT.

The chain has TRBV11-2 and TRBJ2-1; D may match TRBD1 or TRBD2 (6 bases each). This CDR3 has 14 residues. Germline CDR1 is SGHAT and CDR2 is FQNNGV. The germline V and J ends were trimmed by 2 bases and 4 bases, with 9 bases remaining between them. CDR3 loop: CASSLTGTYNEQFF. The CDR3 DNA follows: TGTGCCAGCAGCTTAACAGGGACTTACAATGAGCAGTTCTTC.

This chain uses TRBV6-6 with TRBJ2-5; 9 bases agree with TRBD2. Per germline, CDR1 MNHNY and CDR2 SVGAGI (reference sequence). The CDR3 spans 16 residues. Trimming at V came to 2 bases and at J to 0 bases, leaving 4 bases not matched to a gene. This CDR3 reads CASSYPSGRHQETQYF. CDR3 coding DNA: TGTGCCAGCAGTTACCCGAGCGGGAGGCACCAAGAGACCCAGTACTTC.

This sequence joins TRBV7-9 and TRBJ2-7; 13 bases agree with TRBD2. Germline values: CDR1 SEHNR, CDR2 FQNEAQ (reference sequence). The CDR3 is 16 amino acids. The ends lost 1 base at V and 12 bases at J; junction bases unmatched: 12. The DNA for the CDR3 is TGTGCCAGCAGCTTAGGGGGGACCGGGACTAGCGGGATCTCGTACTTC. Translating it yields CASSLGGTGTSGISYF. Supplemented by reference TRBV7-9 and TRBJ2-7, the full variable domain reads DTGVSQNPRHKITKRGQNVTFRCDPISEHNRLYWYRQTLGQGPEFLTYFQNEAQLEKSRLLSDRFSAERPKGSFSTLEIQRTEQGDSAMYLCASSLGGTGTSGISYFGPGTRLTVT.

This clone was detected only once. The chain has TRBV30 and TRBJ2-3, with D perhaps matching TRBD2 (5 bases). The germline CDR1 and CDR2 sequences are GTSNPN and SVGIG (reference sequence). This CDR3 has 13 amino acids. Trimming removed 2 bases at V and 4 bases at J, with 10 bases between. The chain's CDR3 is CAWSMTTSDTQYF. The CDR3 nucleotides are TGTGCCTGGAGTATGACTACCTCAGATACGCAGTATTTT. Full variable domain (remainder filled in from reference TRBV30 and TRBJ2-3): SQTIHQWPATLVQPVGSPLSLECTVEGTSNPNLYWYRQAAGRGLQLLFYSVGIGQISSEVPQNLSASRPQDRQFILSSKKLLLSDSGFYLCAWSMTTSDTQYFGPGTRLTVL.

The chain employs TRBV19 and TRBJ2-1; TRBD1 might be the D (5 bases). This CDR3 has 13 residues. Per germline, CDR1 LNHDA and CDR2 SQIVND (reference sequence). Deletions cut 5 bases from V and 7 bases from J, with 12 bases between. CDR3 sequence: CASSSDKQNEQFF. Here the CDR3 DNA reads TGTGCCAGTAGTTCGGACAAACAGAATGAGCAGTTCTTC.

The chain combines TRBV9 with TRBJ2-7, with D possibly matching TRBD2 (6 bases). This CDR3 spans 14 amino acids. Germline CDR1 and CDR2: SGDLS and YYNGEE. V shed 6 bases and J shed 4 bases, with 17 bases lying between them. The CDR3 region has the DNA TGTGCCAGCAATACCGGGGCGGCGGGGTACGAGCAGTACTTC. Protein: CASNTGAAGYEQYF.

This chain connects TRBV28 to TRBJ1-3, with D possibly being TRBD1 (6 bases). The V gene's germline CDR1 is MDHEN and CDR2 SYDVKM. The CDR3 totals 15 residues. The germline V and J ends were trimmed by 5 bases and 7 bases, with 18 bases remaining between them. The CDR3 reads CASSLPQGGGNTIYF. The CDR3 nucleotides are TGTGCCAGCAGTCTCCCACAGGGTGGGGGGAACACCATATATTTT. The full variable domain, with the rest looked up from reference TRBV28 and TRBJ1-3, is DVKVTQSSRYLVKRTGEKVFLECVQDMDHENMFWYRQDPGLGLRLIYFSYDVKMKEKGDIPEGYSVSREKKERFSLILESASTNQTSMYLCASSLPQGGGNTIYFGEGSWLTVV.

The V gene is TRBV4-1, the J gene TRBJ1-5; perhaps TRBD1 as D (5 bases). CDR1 and CDR2 (germline): MGHRA, YSYEKL. The CDR3 runs 15 residues. Trimming stripped 0 bases from V and 2 bases from J, with 8 bases between. CDR3 sequence (DNA): TGCGCCAGCAGCCAAGACGGCAGGGGCAATCAGCCCCAGCATTTT. Its translation: CASSQDGRGNQPQHF.

A word on this clone: In the same sample, other DNA sequences code for this CDR3. The chain employs TRBV7-2 and TRBJ2-2, with D possibly matching TRBD1 (6 bases). V dropped 0 bases and J dropped 2 bases, with 10 bases sitting between them. Looked up from germline, CDR1 is SGHTA and CDR2 is FQGNSA. The CDR3 is 16 residues long. CDR3 coding DNA: TGTGCCAGCAGCTTAGCTGGGACAACAAACACCGGGGAGCTGTTTTTT. This translates into CASSLAGTTNTGELFF.

V is TRBV4-2 and J is TRBJ2-1; TRBD2 matches at 15 bases. The germline V gene encodes CDR1 LGHNA and CDR2 YNFKEQ. This CDR3 has 17 residues. The ends lost 1 base at V and 2 bases at J; junction bases unmatched: 0. DNA of the CDR3: TGTGCCAGCAGCCAAGGGACTAGCGGGAGGGCCTACAATGAGCAGTTCTTC. Translation: CASSQGTSGRAYNEQFF.

The gene calls are TRBV4-1 and TRBJ2-3, with 7 bases matching TRBD1. The CDR3 spans 16 residues. V shed 4 bases and J 0 bases; nucleotides not matched to a gene: 7. The germline V gene has CDR1 MGHRA and CDR2 YSYEKL. CDR3 loop: CASSRDREPSTDTQYF. DNA of the CDR3: TGCGCCAGCAGCCGGGACAGAGAGCCTAGCACAGATACGCAGTATTTT.

CDR3 sequence reads: CASSGSGANVLTF. The CDR3 DNA reads TGTGCCAGCAGTGGGTCTGGGGCCAACGTCCTGACTTTC. This sequence joins TRBV2 and TRBJ2-6; D call uncertain. V shed 4 bases and J shed 1 base, with 2 bases lying between them. Germline loops: CDR1 SNHLY, CDR2 FYNNEI. The CDR3 is made up of 13 amino acids.

The chain couples TRBV5-1 to TRBJ1-2; 10 nucleotides match TRBD1. The V gene's germline CDR1 is SGHRS and CDR2 YFSETQ. This CDR3 has 18 residues. V dropped 4 bases and J dropped 4; count of bases not matched to a gene: 16. CDR3 sequence: CASSRTGTGVRTGYGYTF. The CDR3 nucleotides are TGCGCCAGCAGCCGAACCGGGACAGGGGTTCGAACCGGCTATGGCTACACCTTC.

The V gene is TRBV6-4, the J gene TRBJ2-7; D may match TRBD1 or TRBD2 (6 bases each). Trimming stripped 1 base from V and 2 bases from J, with 21 bases between. CDR3 length: 18 residues. Germline CDR1 MRHNA, CDR2 SNTAGT. CDR3 coding DNA: TGTGCCAGCAGTGACTGGTCTGGGGGCGGGGACGAGACCTACGAGCAGTACTTC. The encoded protein is CASSDWSGGGDETYEQYF.

The CDR3 reads CASSATGGSGDQPQHF. DNA for the CDR3: TGTGCCAGTAGTGCAACAGGGGGGTCGGGGGATCAGCCCCAGCATTTT. The rearrangement joins TRBV19 to TRBJ1-5; TRBD1 matches 8 bases. CDR3 size: 16 residues. The germline gives CDR1 LNHDA, CDR2 SQIVND (reference sequence). Germline trimming cut 5 bases from V and 5 bases from J; bases unmatched to any gene: 11. Full variable domain (remainder filled in from reference TRBV19 and TRBJ1-5): DGGITQSPKYLFRKEGQNVTLSCEQNLNHDAMYWYRQDPGQGLRLIYYSQIVNDFQKGDIAEGYSVSREKKESFPLTVTSAQKNPTAFYLCASSATGGSGDQPQHFGDGTRLSIL.

Regarding this clone: An end of the junction differs from the germline gene, which may be a read error. CDR3 nucleotide sequence: TGTGCTAGCAGGGCCGGGACTAGTGGGCCCGGGGAGCTGTTTTTT. Translating it yields CASRAGTSGPGELFF. The chain combines TRBV7-7 with TRBJ2-2; TRBD2 matches 8 bases. The CDR3 is 15 amino acids. The germline CDR1 and CDR2 sequences are SSHAT and FNYEAQ (reference sequence).

The rearrangement uses TRBV4-1 and TRBJ2-2; 9 positions agree with TRBD1. V lost 1 base, J lost 7 bases, and 13 bases stayed unmatched. The CDR3 is made up of 18 amino acids. Looked up from germline, CDR1 is MGHRA and CDR2 is YSYEKL. The CDR3 DNA follows: TGCGCCAGCAGCCAAGGGACTATAGGGACAGGGATGGGCGGGGAGCTGTTTTTT. Translation: CASSQGTIGTGMGGELFF.

The chain has TRBV5-1 and TRBJ2-5, with D perhaps given as TRBD1 or TRBD2 (7 bases each). There are 14 residues in the CDR3. V lost 4 bases to trimming and J lost 4 bases, with 14 bases between them. Germline V gene sequence: CDR1 SGHRS, CDR2 YFSETQ. The chain's CDR3 is CASSADREGETQYF. In DNA form, the CDR3 reads TGCGCCAGCAGCGCCGACAGGGAGGGAGAGACCCAGTACTTC.

The chain has TRBV5-1 and TRBJ2-5, with D perhaps being TRBD1 or TRBD2 (5 bases each). Germline-derived CDR1 and CDR2 are SGHRS and YFSETQ. The CDR3 loop spans 14 amino acids. V was clipped by 1 base and J by 1 base, with 8 bases between them. This CDR3 reads CASSLWGSQETQYF. The CDR3 DNA reads TGCGCCAGCAGCTTGTGGGGGAGCCAAGAGACCCAGTACTTC.

The V call is TRBV7-9, the J call TRBJ2-1; unclear D gene. V shed 7 bases and J shed 4 bases, with 17 bases lying between them. CDR1 SEHNR and CDR2 FQNEAQ come from the germline V gene (reference sequence). The CDR3 runs 15 residues. The CDR3 nucleotides are TGTGCCAGCACCCCTCGGGCTAGTAGTTACAATGAGCAGTTCTTC. It yields the protein CASTPRASSYNEQFF. Together with reference TRBV7-9 and TRBJ2-1, the CDR3 gives the full variable domain: DTGVSQNPRHKITKRGQNVTFRCDPISEHNRLYWYRQTLGQGPEFLTYFQNEAQLEKSRLLSDRFSAERPKGSFSTLEIQRTEQGDSAMYLCASTPRASSYNEQFFGPGTRLTVL.

This chain connects TRBV30 to TRBJ2-1, with D perhaps matching TRBD2 (7 bases). Germline values: CDR1 GTSNPN, CDR2 SVGIG (reference sequence). The CDR3 sequence is 13 residues long. V shed 7 bases and J shed 7 bases, with 17 bases lying between them. The CDR3 protein is CASTRGARNEQFF. CDR3 in DNA: TGTGCCTCGACTCGGGGGGCCCGAAATGAGCAGTTCTTC.

The V gene is TRBV5-1, the J gene TRBJ1-2; perhaps TRBD1 as D (6 bases). The CDR3 is 15 residues long. Germline values: CDR1 SGHRS, CDR2 YFSETQ. Trimming took 4 bases from V and 7 from J, leaving 20 bases between them. CDR3 region: CASSPTQTGPGGYTF. CDR3 DNA: TGCGCCAGCAGCCCCACCCAAACAGGGCCTGGTGGCTACACCTTC.